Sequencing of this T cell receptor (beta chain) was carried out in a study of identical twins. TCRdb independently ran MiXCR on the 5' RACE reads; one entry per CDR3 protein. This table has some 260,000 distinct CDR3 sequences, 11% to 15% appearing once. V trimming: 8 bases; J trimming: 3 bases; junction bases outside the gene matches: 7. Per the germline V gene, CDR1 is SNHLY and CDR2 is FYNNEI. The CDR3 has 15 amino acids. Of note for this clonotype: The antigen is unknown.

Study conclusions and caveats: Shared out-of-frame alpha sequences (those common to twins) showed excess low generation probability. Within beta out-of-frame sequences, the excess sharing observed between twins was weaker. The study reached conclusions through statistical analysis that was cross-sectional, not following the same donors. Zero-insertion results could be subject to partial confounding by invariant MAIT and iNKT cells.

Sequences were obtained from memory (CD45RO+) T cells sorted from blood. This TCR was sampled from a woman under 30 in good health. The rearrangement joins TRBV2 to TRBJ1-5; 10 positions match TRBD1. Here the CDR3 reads CASAWTGGANQPQHF. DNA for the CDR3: TGTGCCAGCGCTTGGACAGGGGGTGCCAATCAGCCCCAGCATTTT.